The present TCR beta chain was sequenced within a study of molecular identifiers for immune sequencing clone quantification. TCRdb itself ran the PCR reads through MiXCR, one entry per CDR3 protein. This sample carries more than 10,000 distinct CDR3 sequences, 20% to 25% of them seen once, and the ten largest clones take roughly 1.5%. V lost 0 bases, J lost 0 bases, and 2 bases stayed unmatched. CDR3 length: 15 amino acids. The germline CDR1 and CDR2 sequences are SGHNT and YYREEE (reference sequence). Notes on the study in general: Over 98% of effector molecules, yet under 1% of naive-cell molecules, were held by clones above 20 RNA copies. For highly expanded clones, sizes could be underestimated when identical TCR molecules share a barcode.

Judged by abundance, this clonotype is medium-sized. Its antigen is currently unknown. Libraries from naive CD8 cells were generated from about 20,000 to 1,000,000 sorted cells (with 10%, 30% or 50% RNA). The genes are TRBV5-4 and TRBJ2-7; 8 bases fit TRBD2. Sample: naive CD8+ T cells from blood, with Jurkat cell RNA spiked in. Subset: FACS-sorted CD8+CD4-CCR7+CD45RA+ naive T cells. The sequence was obtained from a human donor in good health. Some libraries in this study had Jurkat cell RNA spiked in. This CDR3 is CASSLAGTSSYEQYF. CDR3 sequence (DNA): TGTGCCAGCAGCTTGGCCGGGACTAGCTCCTACGAGCAGTACTTC.